One and the same sample provided the 17 T cell receptor beta chains below, sequenced in a study of regulatory and conventional T cells in breast cancer. TCRdb called the PCR reads again in MiXCR, with one record for every CDR3 protein. The table has fewer than 20,000 distinct CDR3 sequences, approximately 35% seen once. Sequenced input: conventional T cells from blood. Receptor source: a female donor in good health.

This clonotype is deemed medium-sized. The V call is TRBV7-9, the J call TRBJ1-1; TRBD1 might be the D (5 bases). Trimming removed 1 base from V and 4 bases from J, with 10 bases in between. CDR1 and CDR2 (germline): SEHNR, FQNEAQ (reference sequence). The CDR3 is made up of 14 amino acids. The CDR3 coding sequence is TGTGCCAGCAGCTTAGTTGTCGGGGGCACTGAAGCTTTCTTT. Translation gives CASSLVVGGTEAFF.

By share, this clonotype ranks as medium-sized (0.01 to 0.1%). This sequence joins TRBV7-3 and TRBJ1-1, with D unresolved. V was shortened by 2 bases and J by 0 bases, with 10 bases between the two germline ends. The CDR3 sequence is 15 residues long. CDR1 and CDR2 (germline): SGHTA, FQGTGA. Here the CDR3 reads CASSLLGNMNTEAFF. The CDR3 nucleotides read TGTGCCAGCAGCTTATTGGGCAACATGAACACTGAAGCTTTCTTT.

In this sample, this clonotype is medium-sized. This chain links TRBV7-9 with TRBJ2-7; D not resolved. The CDR3 is 14 amino acids. CDR1 and CDR2 (germline): SEHNR, FQNEAQ (reference sequence). The V end lost 5 bases, the J end lost 0 bases, and 11 bases lay between the germline ends. CDR3 sequence reads: CASSPSVSSYEQYF. The DNA for the CDR3 is TGTGCCAGCAGCCCTTCAGTGAGCTCCTACGAGCAGTACTTC.

This clonotype was detected a few times. This may stem from a read error, because a much larger clone lies one nucleotide away. The V call is TRBV29-1, the J call TRBJ2-7; maybe TRBD2 (6 bases). The CDR3 spans 11 residues. Germline V lookup: CDR1 SQVTM, CDR2 ANQGSEA. DNA for the CDR3: TGCAGTGTAGCGGACCGTTACGAGCAGTACTTC. It codes for CSVADRYEQYF.

This clonotype turned up a few times. This chain connects TRBV7-2 to TRBJ2-3; 12 positions match TRBD2. Germline lookup yields CDR1 SGHTA and CDR2 FQGNSA. The CDR3 is 16 residues long. The V and J ends lost 4 bases and 5 bases, in that order; junction bases with no gene match: 7. CDR3 sequence: CASSSEPGLAGDTQYF. CDR3 nucleotide sequence: TGTGCCAGCAGCTCTGAACCGGGACTAGCGGGAGATACGCAGTATTTT.

V gene TRBV7-9 combines with J gene TRBJ2-5, with TRBD2 matching 8 bases. The CDR3 runs 15 residues. J gave up 7 bases and V 2 bases, and 9 bases lay outside the gene matches. Germline V gene sequence: CDR1 SEHNR, CDR2 FQNEAQ (reference sequence). CDR3 region: CASSLTLAGQGTQYF. For the CDR3, the DNA is TGTGCCAGCAGCTTAACCCTAGCGGGCCAGGGGACCCAGTACTTC.

On this clonotype itself: Relative to the germline gene, one junction end is altered; a read error may explain this. CDR3 DNA: TGCGCCAGCAGCGTCGAAGACAGGGGGGGATATGGCTACAACTTC. Its protein product is CASSVEDRGGYGYNF. The chain joins TRBV4-1 to TRBJ1-2; 9 bases agree with TRBD1. This CDR3 comprises 15 residues. Germline assignment: CDR1 MGHRA and CDR2 YSYEKL.

This clonotype appeared a few times. The V and J genes are TRBV7-8 and TRBJ2-1; TRBD1 agrees at 7 bases. The CDR3 spans 14 residues. After removal of 0 bases from V and 9 bases from J, the junction contained 5 bases not matched to a gene. CDR1 and CDR2 (germline): SGHVS, FQNEAQ. CDR3 residues: CASSLAGQAGEQFF. As DNA, the CDR3 is TGTGCCAGCAGCTTAGCCGGACAGGCGGGTGAGCAGTTCTTC.

This clonotype occurred a few times. The rearrangement joins TRBV28 to TRBJ1-5; D uncertain. The CDR3 totals 11 residues. Germline CDR1 and CDR2: MDHEN and SYDVKM. Trimming shortened V by 2 bases and J by 9 bases, and 5 bases separated the two germline ends. The CDR3 bases are TGTGCCAGCAGTTTAAACCGGCCCCAGCATTTT. Translated, it gives CASSLNRPQHF.

This clonotype came up a few times. This chain connects TRBV5-1 to TRBJ2-7, with 13 bases that match TRBD2. The CDR3 contains 22 residues. CDR1 is SGHRS, CDR2 YFSETQ, per germline. Trimming at V came to 2 bases and at J to 2 bases, leaving 22 bases not matched to a gene. CDR3 in amino acids: CASSLGPSTGTSGNSRPYEQYF. In DNA form, the CDR3 reads TGCGCCAGCAGCTTAGGTCCCAGCACCGGGACTAGCGGGAATTCCCGACCCTACGAGCAGTACTTC.

This clonotype showed up just once. Germline and junction disagree at one end, which may indicate a read error. This chain uses TRBV4-2 with TRBJ2-3; 12 bases fit TRBD2. This CDR3 region has 17 residues. Germline V CDR1 and CDR2: LGHNA, YNFKEQ. CDR3 residues: CAGSQDHVGLAGRTQYF. The CDR3 nucleotides read TGTGCCGGCAGCCAAGATCATGTAGGACTAGCGGGGAGGACGCAGTATTTT.

V gene TRBV20-1 combines with J gene TRBJ2-3; tentatively, D is TRBD1 (5 bases). Trimming pared 3 bases from V and 2 bases from J, leaving 9 bases between. The germline CDR1 and CDR2 sequences are DFQATT and SNEGSKA (reference sequence). The CDR3 has 13 amino acids. The CDR3 bases are TGCAGTGCTAGGACAGATCACACAGATACGCAGTATTTT. This gives the protein CSARTDHTDTQYF.

Notes on this clonotype: Its ends do not fully match the called genes, so a read error is possible. Here the CDR3 DNA reads TGTACCAGCAGCCCAGACAGAGATAGCACAGATACGCAGTATTTT. This translates into CTSSPDRDSTDTQYF. The V call is TRBV6-2 or TRBV6-3, the J call TRBJ2-3, with a possible D match to TRBD1 (5 bases). The CDR3 spans 15 residues. CDR1 and CDR2 (germline): MNHEY, SVGEGT.

With respect to this clonotype: The CDR3 ends on some other residue instead of the conserved phenylalanine or tryptophan, so this is likely a read error. This chain connects TRBV5-1 to TRBJ1-2, with 9 nucleotides matching TRBD1. The CDR3 consists of 14 residues. J was trimmed by 4 bases and V by 3 bases; bases with no gene match: 4. CDR1 and CDR2 (germline): SGHRS, YFSETQ. CDR3 nucleotide sequence: TGCGCCAGCAGCTCGGGACAGGGTGTCTATGGCTACACCCTC. Protein sequence: CASSSGQGVYGYTL.

Notes on this clonotype: An end of the junction differs from the germline gene, which may be a read error. V and J are TRBV10-3 and TRBJ2-4; D not resolved. This CDR3 spans 15 amino acids. Germline V CDR1 and CDR2: ENHRY, SYGVKD. The CDR3, as DNA: TGTGCCATCAGTGGGGCCACCGTAGCCGAAAACATTCAGTACTTC. It specifies CAISGATVAENIQYF.

As regards this clonotype: One junction end disagrees with the germline gene, perhaps due to a read error. The CDR3 sequence: CASSLAAGTPGANVLTF. DNA for the CDR3: TGTGCCAGCAGTTTAGCTGCAGGAACCCCTGGGGCCAACGTCCTGACTTTC. The chain carries TRBV7-9 and TRBJ2-6, with D unclear. The CDR3 sequence is 17 residues long. Germline V gene lookup returns CDR1 SEHNR and CDR2 FQNEAQ (reference sequence).

On this clonotype: The germline gene is not matched at one end of the junction; a read error may be the cause. The chain carries TRBV10-3 and TRBJ1-3; no firm D call. CDR3 length: 17 amino acids. Germline-derived CDR1 and CDR2 are ENHRY and SYGVKD. The CDR3 nucleotides read TGTGCCATCAGTGATGACCCACCCTCCATCTCTGGACACACCATATATTTT. Protein product: CAISDDPPSISGHTIYF.